The rows below give T cell receptor beta chains drawn from one sample of a study of cytomegalovirus exposure and HLA in healthy donors. Measured with immunoSEQ multiplex PCR; TCRdb has only the in-frame clones, and not every one. Here the sample spans some 180,000 clones, around 75% being singletons. The sample was PBMCs. Every receptor here comes from a male donor in good health and CMV-seronegative. Both conserved end residues are part of each CDR3. The D gene is left open where the match is weak. Size is omitted from some rows. Given values are once, few, many or a class for expanded clones.

j_call: TRBJ2-1
d_call: -
clone_size: -
cdr3_length: 15
v_call: TRBV6-5
cdr3_nt: TGTGCCAGCAGCCACACGGAGTCAGACTACAATGAGCAGTTCTTC
cdr3_aa: CASSHTESDYNEQFF

j_call: TRBJ1-3
d_call: TRBD1
clone_size: -
cdr3_length: 16
v_call: TRBV5-1
cdr3_nt: TGCGCCAGCAGCTTGGTACAGGGGAAATTCGGAAACACCATATATTTT
cdr3_aa: CASSLVQGKFGNTIYF

j_call: TRBJ2-1
d_call: TRBD2
clone_size: -
cdr3_length: 14
v_call: TRBV7-2
cdr3_nt: TGTGCCAGCAGCCCCACAGCGGGAGGAATTGAGCAGTTCTTC
cdr3_aa: CASSPTAGGIEQFF

j_call: TRBJ1-4
d_call: TRBD1
clone_size: few
cdr3_length: 18
v_call: TRBV5-5
cdr3_nt: TGTGCCAGCAGCTTGGGCGACAGGGGTTCACTCCATAATGAAAAACTGTTTTTT
cdr3_aa: CASSLGDRGSLHNEKLFF

j_call: TRBJ2-2
d_call: TRBD1
clone_size: -
cdr3_length: 14
v_call: TRBV2
cdr3_nt: TGTGCCAGACGACAGGGGACGGGCACCGGGGAGCTGTTTTTT
cdr3_aa: CARRQGTGTGELFF

j_call: TRBJ1-1
d_call: -
clone_size: -
cdr3_length: 14
v_call: TRBV6-6
cdr3_nt: TGTGCCAGCGGCCAGGGCCCCATGAACACTGAAGCTTTCTTT
cdr3_aa: CASGQGPMNTEAFF

j_call: TRBJ2-2
d_call: TRBD1
clone_size: -
cdr3_length: 14
v_call: TRBV9
cdr3_nt: TGTGCCAGCAGCGTTACCAGGGGGCTCGGGGAGCTGTTTTTT
cdr3_aa: CASSVTRGLGELFF

j_call: TRBJ2-1
d_call: -
clone_size: -
cdr3_length: 11
v_call: TRBV6-5
cdr3_nt: TGTGCCAGCAGTTTAAACAATGAGCAGTTCTTC
cdr3_aa: CASSLNNEQFF

j_call: TRBJ2-3
d_call: TRBD1
clone_size: -
cdr3_length: 15
v_call: TRBV7-7
cdr3_nt: TGTGCCAGCAGCTCCGGACAGGGAGGCACAGATACGCAGTATTTT
cdr3_aa: CASSSGQGGTDTQYF

j_call: TRBJ1-1
d_call: -
clone_size: -
cdr3_length: 15
v_call: TRBV7-2
cdr3_nt: TGTGCCAGCAGCTCAGGTTTGGGGCTGTACGCTGAAGCTTTCTTT
cdr3_aa: CASSSGLGLYAEAFF

j_call: TRBJ2-1
d_call: TRBD1
clone_size: -
cdr3_length: 15
v_call: TRBV19
cdr3_nt: TGTGCCAGTACCGACAGGGGGCGCAGAATCAATGAGCAGTTCTTC
cdr3_aa: CASTDRGRRINEQFF

j_call: TRBJ1-5
d_call: -
clone_size: -
cdr3_length: 15
v_call: TRBV28
cdr3_nt: TGTGCCAGCAGCCCGGACGCCGACAGGAATCAGCCCCAGCATTTT
cdr3_aa: CASSPDADRNQPQHF

j_call: TRBJ2-3
d_call: -
clone_size: few
cdr3_length: 12
v_call: TRBV5-1
cdr3_nt: TGCGCCAGCAGCTTGACTACAGATACGCAGTATTTT
cdr3_aa: CASSLTTDTQYF

j_call: TRBJ2-7
d_call: -
clone_size: -
cdr3_length: 11
v_call: TRBV6-5
cdr3_nt: TGTGCCAGCAGCCGCTCCTACGAGCAGTACTTC
cdr3_aa: CASSRSYEQYF

j_call: TRBJ2-5
d_call: TRBD2
clone_size: -
cdr3_length: 14
v_call: TRBV12-5
cdr3_nt: TGTGCTAGTGCCGGAGCGGGGGGTTCAGCGGAGCAGTACTTC
cdr3_aa: CASAGAGGSAEQYF

j_call: TRBJ1-5
d_call: TRBD1
clone_size: -
cdr3_length: 14
v_call: TRBV28
cdr3_nt: TGTGCCAGCAGTTTAAACAGGGGGGTGCAGCCCCAGCATTTT
cdr3_aa: CASSLNRGVQPQHF

j_call: TRBJ1-3
d_call: TRBD1
clone_size: -
cdr3_length: 14
v_call: TRBV6-6
cdr3_nt: TGTGCCAGCAGTTACGAGGGACAGAGAAACACCATATATTTT
cdr3_aa: CASSYEGQRNTIYF

j_call: TRBJ1-5
d_call: -
clone_size: -
cdr3_length: 14
v_call: TRBV7-8
cdr3_nt: TGTGCCAGCAGCTTAGTAGGTGGGGGCCAGCCCCAGCATTTT
cdr3_aa: CASSLVGGGQPQHF

j_call: TRBJ1-4
d_call: TRBD1
clone_size: -
cdr3_length: 14
v_call: TRBV7-2
cdr3_nt: TGTGCCAGCAGCCAGGGGGGTCTCGATGAAAAACTGCTTTTT
cdr3_aa: CASSQGGLDEKLLF

j_call: TRBJ2-6
d_call: -
clone_size: -
cdr3_length: 16
v_call: TRBV5-4
cdr3_nt: TGCGCCAGCAGCCAAGATCAGGGATCCGGGGCCAACGTCCTGACTTTC
cdr3_aa: CASSQDQGSGANVLTF

j_call: TRBJ2-4
d_call: TRBD2
clone_size: -
cdr3_length: 16
v_call: TRBV25-1
cdr3_nt: TGTGCCAGCAGTGAGCGGTCTAGCGGAGCCAAAAACATTCAGTACTTC
cdr3_aa: CASSERSSGAKNIQYF

j_call: TRBJ2-2
d_call: -
clone_size: once
cdr3_length: 12
v_call: TRBV10-3
cdr3_nt: TGTGCCATCAGCCCCTTCACCGGGGAGCTGTTTTTT
cdr3_aa: CAISPFTGELFF

j_call: TRBJ1-5
d_call: -
clone_size: -
cdr3_length: 14
v_call: TRBV2
cdr3_nt: TGTGCCAGCAGTGAAGGGCAGGGCAGTCAGCCCCAGCATTTT
cdr3_aa: CASSEGQGSQPQHF

j_call: TRBJ2-5
d_call: -
clone_size: -
cdr3_length: 14
v_call: TRBV28
cdr3_nt: TGTGCCAGCATAACGGCCGCCCGGGGGGAGACCCAGTACTTC
cdr3_aa: CASITAARGETQYF

j_call: TRBJ2-5
d_call: -
clone_size: -
cdr3_length: 14
v_call: TRBV6-5
cdr3_nt: TGTGCCAGCAGTTCCCAAGGGGGGGCAGAGACCCAGTACTTC
cdr3_aa: CASSSQGGAETQYF

j_call: TRBJ1-4
d_call: -
clone_size: -
cdr3_length: 15
v_call: TRBV5-1
cdr3_nt: TGCGCCAGCAGCTTGGGGGACACCCGGCCCGAAAAACTGTTTTTT
cdr3_aa: CASSLGDTRPEKLFF

j_call: TRBJ2-1
d_call: -
clone_size: -
cdr3_length: 12
v_call: TRBV6-1
cdr3_nt: TGTGCCAGCAGCCTCAACTACCATGAGCAGTTCTTC
cdr3_aa: CASSLNYHEQFF

j_call: TRBJ2-3
d_call: TRBD2
clone_size: -
cdr3_length: 16
v_call: TRBV9
cdr3_nt: TGTGCCAGCAGCGTAGGGGCTAGCGGCACCACAGATACGCAGTATTTT
cdr3_aa: CASSVGASGTTDTQYF

j_call: TRBJ2-7
d_call: -
clone_size: -
cdr3_length: 13
v_call: TRBV19
cdr3_nt: TGTGCCAGTAGTGCCGGGAACATATACGAGCAGTACTTC
cdr3_aa: CASSAGNIYEQYF

j_call: TRBJ1-1
d_call: TRBD1
clone_size: -
cdr3_length: 13
v_call: TRBV2
cdr3_nt: TGTGCCAGCACCCAGACAGGGCTCACTGAAGCTTTCTTT
cdr3_aa: CASTQTGLTEAFF

j_call: TRBJ1-1
d_call: -
clone_size: -
cdr3_length: 16
v_call: TRBV7-9
cdr3_nt: TGTGCCAGCTCCCGACTAGGGGACGTTCTGAACACTGAAGCTTTCTTT
cdr3_aa: CASSRLGDVLNTEAFF

j_call: TRBJ2-3
d_call: TRBD1
clone_size: -
cdr3_length: 15
v_call: TRBV4-3
cdr3_nt: TGCGCCAGCAGCCACGGACAGGGACTTTCCTATACGCAGTATTTT
cdr3_aa: CASSHGQGLSYTQYF

j_call: TRBJ2-1
d_call: TRBD1
clone_size: -
cdr3_length: 15
v_call: TRBV6-1
cdr3_nt: TGTGCCAGCAGTGAAGCGACAGGGGCTATCAATGAGCAGTTCTTC
cdr3_aa: CASSEATGAINEQFF

j_call: TRBJ2-3
d_call: TRBD2
clone_size: -
cdr3_length: 17
v_call: TRBV4-1
cdr3_nt: TGCGCCAGCAGCCTTAGCGGGGGGGCGGTATTCATAGATACGCAGTATTTT
cdr3_aa: CASSLSGGAVFIDTQYF

j_call: TRBJ2-7
d_call: -
clone_size: few
cdr3_length: 16
v_call: TRBV28
cdr3_nt: TGTGCCAGTCTGCGGTACCGGGACAAAGTCTCCTACGAGCAGTACTTC
cdr3_aa: CASLRYRDKVSYEQYF